The subject of this entry is one T cell receptor (beta chain). Antigen: not known. This specimen comes from a study of T cell responses to AZD1222 COVID-19 vaccine. Whole-study results and caveats: Vaccine-related CD4 TCRs covered spike, predominating at 160-218 and 743-854. Every sample of the repertoires postdated the peak T cell response.

V shed 4 bases, J shed 3 bases, and the junction held 4 bases outside the gene matches. The CDR3 length is 15 residues. Germline-derived CDR1 and CDR2 are PRHDT and FYEKMQ (reference sequence). Data came from immunoSEQ multiplex PCR; TCRdb stores just in-frame clones and leaves some out. Of 95,000 to 150,000 clones listed, approximately 92% are singletons. The material sequenced was peripheral blood, taken on day 0 of AZD1222 vaccination. The clonotype originates from an adult in good health. The chain links TRBV13 to TRBJ2-7; 12 bases line up with TRBD1. CDR3 region: CASSYGTGGYYEQYF. In DNA form, the CDR3 reads TGTGCCAGCAGCTATGGGACAGGGGGCTACTACGAGCAGTACTTC.